This entry lists 10 T cell receptor beta chains sequenced from one sample in a study of identifying expanded T cells in peripheral blood. TCRdb keeps only in-frame clones here, not all; method: immunoSEQ multiplex PCR. The sample contains 97,000 or so clones, approximately 88% of which appear only once. The sequenced material came from blood. These TCRs come from a person aged 18 to 70 in good health.

The CDR3 bases are TGCGCCAGCAGCAAGGCGGGACAGGGCTCCTACGAGCAGTACTTC. Protein: CASSKAGQGSYEQYF. V is TRBV5-1 and J is TRBJ2-7; 9 bases are shared with TRBD1. The CDR3 contains 15 residues. Looked up from germline, CDR1 is SGHRS and CDR2 is YFSETQ. Unmatched junction bases numbered 5, after V lost 4 bases and J lost 0 bases.

The chain combines TRBV6-5 with TRBJ2-1; no firm D call. The CDR3 covers 13 residues. The germline V gene has CDR1 MNHEY and CDR2 SVGAGI. Between the trimmed V and J ends, which lost 5 bases and 9 bases, there was a span of 14 bases. The CDR3 DNA sequence: TGTGCCAGCAGTACAGTTGGCGAATCTGAGCAGTTCTTC. Its translation: CASSTVGESEQFF.

This chain joins TRBV9 and TRBJ2-1, with TRBD2 matching 10 bases. V lost 4 bases to trimming and J lost 2 bases; unmatched junction nucleotides: 6. CDR1 is SGDLS, CDR2 YYNGEE, per germline. The CDR3 contains 16 residues. The CDR3 coding sequence is TGTGCCAGCAGCTTCGCACTAGCGGGGACCTACAATGAGCAGTTCTTC. It yields the protein CASSFALAGTYNEQFF.

The V gene is TRBV19, the J gene TRBJ2-7; a weak D match, TRBD2 (6 bases). V was pared by 6 bases and J by 6 bases, with 12 bases between. The germline V gene encodes CDR1 LNHDA and CDR2 SQIVND (reference sequence). The CDR3 has 12 amino acids. As DNA, the CDR3 is TGTGCCAGTAGCCGGGACTTCCTCGAGCAGTACTTC. Translation: CASSRDFLEQYF.

The chain carries TRBV10-3 and TRBJ2-3, with 11 bases fitting TRBD2. V was clipped by 4 bases and J by 2 bases; unmatched bases: 2. Germline V gives CDR1 ENHRY, CDR2 SYGVKD. The CDR3 spans 15 residues. The CDR3 reads CAISGLAGTTDTQYF. The CDR3 region has the DNA TGTGCCATCAGTGGACTAGCGGGGACCACAGATACGCAGTATTTT.

The CDR3: CASSLLAGAHNEQFF. The DNA for the CDR3 is TGTGCCAGCAGCTTATTAGCGGGAGCGCACAATGAGCAGTTCTTC. The chain combines TRBV7-3 with TRBJ2-1; 9 nucleotides agree with TRBD2. CDR1 SGHTA and CDR2 FQGTGA come from the germline V gene. The ends lost 2 bases at V and 5 bases at J; junction bases unmatched: 4. There are 15 residues in the CDR3.

The J gene is TRBJ2-7, the V gene TRBV7-7; D call uncertain. Between the trimmed V and J ends, which lost 1 base and 0 bases, there was a span of 13 bases. The CDR3 spans 16 residues. The germline V gene encodes CDR1 SSHAT and CDR2 FNYEAQ (reference sequence). CDR3 region: CASSLDFGRSSYEQYF. In nucleotides, the CDR3 is TGTGCCAGCAGCTTAGATTTCGGAAGGAGCTCCTACGAGCAGTACTTC.

The genes are TRBV5-1 and TRBJ2-5; unclear D gene. The length of the CDR3 is 15 residues. The V end lost 0 bases, the J end lost 1 base, and 10 bases lay between the germline ends. Germline CDR1 is SGHRS and CDR2 is YFSETQ. CDR3 nucleotide sequence: TGCGCCAGCAGCTTGGCCCCCCCGACCCAAGAGACCCAGTACTTC. It encodes CASSLAPPTQETQYF. Looking up the rest from reference TRBV5-1 and TRBJ2-5 gives the full variable domain: KAGVTQTPRYLIKTRGQQVTLSCSPISGHRSVSWYQQTPGQGLQFLFEYFSETQRNKGNFPGRFSGRQFSNSRSEMNVSTLELGDSALYLCASSLAPPTQETQYFGPGTRLLVL.

The chain recombines TRBV9 with TRBJ1-4; maybe TRBD1 (5 bases). There are 17 residues in the CDR3. Germline CDR1 SGDLS, CDR2 YYNGEE. V was cut by 4 bases and J by 7 bases, with 23 bases left in between. The CDR3 nucleotides are TGTGCCAGCAGCCCAGGTATCGACAGCTTTTTTCGTGAAAAACTGTTTTTT. Its protein is CASSPGIDSFFREKLFF.

The chain joins TRBV19 to TRBJ1-1, with 7 bases that match TRBD1. The CDR3 has 14 amino acids. The germline gives CDR1 LNHDA, CDR2 SQIVND (reference sequence). V was pared by 3 bases and J by 4 bases, with 5 bases of the junction left unmatched. CDR3: CASSIPGGPTEAFF. DNA for the CDR3: TGTGCCAGTAGTATTCCAGGGGGACCCACTGAAGCTTTCTTT.